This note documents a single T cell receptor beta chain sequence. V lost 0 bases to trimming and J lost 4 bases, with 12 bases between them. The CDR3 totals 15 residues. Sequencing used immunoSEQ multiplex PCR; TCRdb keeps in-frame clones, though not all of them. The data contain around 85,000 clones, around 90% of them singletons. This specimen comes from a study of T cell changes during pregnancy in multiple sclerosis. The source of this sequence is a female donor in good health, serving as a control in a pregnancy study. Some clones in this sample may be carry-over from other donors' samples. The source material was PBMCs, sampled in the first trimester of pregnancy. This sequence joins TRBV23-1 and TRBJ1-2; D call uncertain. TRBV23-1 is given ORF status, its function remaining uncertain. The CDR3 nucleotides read TGCGCCAGCAGTCAATCGAGGGATTTCGGCTATGGCTACACCTTC. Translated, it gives CASSQSRDFGYGYTF.